This T cell receptor (beta chain) was sequenced during a study of OX40 agonist ivuxolimab in advanced cancers. The assay was immunoSEQ multiplex PCR, and TCRdb's table has in-frame clones only and misses some. Of about 100,000 clones detected, about 89% appear once; the ten largest clones hold 0.15% to 0.2%. Germline trimming cut 4 bases from V and 0 bases from J; bases unmatched to any gene: 10. CDR1 is SGHRS, CDR2 YFSETQ, per germline. This CDR3 comprises 18 residues. This TCR was sampled from an adult with an advanced solid tumor such as melanoma, head and neck, liver or kidney cancer. The material sequenced was CD4+ or CD8+ T cells sorted from blood, taken in a trial of the OX40 agonist ivuxolimab. The V and J genes are TRBV5-1 and TRBJ2-7, with 13 bases that match TRBD2. CDR3: CASSPEGLAGLNSYEQYF. In DNA form, the CDR3 reads TGCGCCAGCAGCCCCGAGGGACTAGCGGGACTGAACTCCTACGAGCAGTACTTC.